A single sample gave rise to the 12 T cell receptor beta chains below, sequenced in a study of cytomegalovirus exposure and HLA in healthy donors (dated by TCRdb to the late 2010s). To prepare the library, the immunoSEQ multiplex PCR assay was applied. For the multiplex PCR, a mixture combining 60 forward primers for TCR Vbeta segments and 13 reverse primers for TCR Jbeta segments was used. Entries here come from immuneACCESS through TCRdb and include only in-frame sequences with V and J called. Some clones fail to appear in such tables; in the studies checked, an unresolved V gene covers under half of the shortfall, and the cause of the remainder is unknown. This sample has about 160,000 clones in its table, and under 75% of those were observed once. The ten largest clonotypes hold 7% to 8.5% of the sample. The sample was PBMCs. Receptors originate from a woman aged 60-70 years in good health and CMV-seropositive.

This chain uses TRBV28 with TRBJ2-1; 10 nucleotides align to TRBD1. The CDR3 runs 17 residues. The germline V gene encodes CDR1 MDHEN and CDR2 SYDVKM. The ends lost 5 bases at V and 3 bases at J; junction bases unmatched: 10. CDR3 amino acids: CASSPNPDRGIYNEQFF. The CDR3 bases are TGTGCCAGCAGTCCAAACCCGGACAGGGGGATCTACAATGAGCAGTTCTTC.

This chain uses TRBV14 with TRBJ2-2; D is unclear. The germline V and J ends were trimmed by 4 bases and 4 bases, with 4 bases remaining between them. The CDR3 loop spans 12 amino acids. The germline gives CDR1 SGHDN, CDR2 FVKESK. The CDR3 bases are TGTGCCAGCAGCCTTCTCACCGGGGAGCTGTTTTTT. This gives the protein CASSLLTGELFF.

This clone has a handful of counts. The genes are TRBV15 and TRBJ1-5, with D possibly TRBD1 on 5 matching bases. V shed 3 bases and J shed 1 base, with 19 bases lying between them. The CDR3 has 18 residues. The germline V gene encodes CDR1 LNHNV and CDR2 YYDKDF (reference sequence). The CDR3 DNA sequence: TGTGCCACCAGCAGCCTGATGGCGGGGGAAGTCAGCAATCAGCCCCAGCATTTT. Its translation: CATSSLMAGEVSNQPQHF.

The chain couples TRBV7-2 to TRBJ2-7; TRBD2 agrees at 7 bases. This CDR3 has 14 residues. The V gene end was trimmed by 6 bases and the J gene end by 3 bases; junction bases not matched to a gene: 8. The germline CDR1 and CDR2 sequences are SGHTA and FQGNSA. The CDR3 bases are TGTGCCAGCAGTATGGGACTACCGAACTACGAGCAGTACTTC. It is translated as CASSMGLPNYEQYF.

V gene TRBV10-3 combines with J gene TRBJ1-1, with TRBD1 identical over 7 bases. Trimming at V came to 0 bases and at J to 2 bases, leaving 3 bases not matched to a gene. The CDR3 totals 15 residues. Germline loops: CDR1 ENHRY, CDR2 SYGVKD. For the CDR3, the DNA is TGTGCCATCAGTGAGTCGGGACAGCTAAACACTGAAGCTTTCTTT. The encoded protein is CAISESGQLNTEAFF.

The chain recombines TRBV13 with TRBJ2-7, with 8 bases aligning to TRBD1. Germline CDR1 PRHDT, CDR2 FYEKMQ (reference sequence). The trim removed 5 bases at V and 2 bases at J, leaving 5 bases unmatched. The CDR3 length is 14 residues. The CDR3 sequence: CASSGQGRAYEQYF. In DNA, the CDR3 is TGTGCCAGCAGCGGACAGGGCCGAGCCTACGAGCAGTACTTC.

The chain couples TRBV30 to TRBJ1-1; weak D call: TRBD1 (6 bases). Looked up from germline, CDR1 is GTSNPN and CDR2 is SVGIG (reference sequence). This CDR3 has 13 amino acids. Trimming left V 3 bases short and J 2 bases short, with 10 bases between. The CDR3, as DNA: TGTGCCTGGAGCAGGGGATCTAACACTGAAGCTTTCTTT. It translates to CAWSRGSNTEAFF.

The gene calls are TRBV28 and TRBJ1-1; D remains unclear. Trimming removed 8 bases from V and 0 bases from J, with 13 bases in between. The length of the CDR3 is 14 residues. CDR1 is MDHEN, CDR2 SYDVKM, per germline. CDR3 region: CASFRPDLNTEAFF. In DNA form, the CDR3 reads TGTGCCAGCTTCAGGCCCGATCTGAACACTGAAGCTTTCTTT.

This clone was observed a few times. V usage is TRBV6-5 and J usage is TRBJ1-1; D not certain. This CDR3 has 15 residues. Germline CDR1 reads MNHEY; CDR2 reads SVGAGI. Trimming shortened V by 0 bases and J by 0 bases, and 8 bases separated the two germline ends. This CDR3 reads CASSYSPHMNTEAFF. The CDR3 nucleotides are TGTGCCAGCAGTTACTCGCCCCACATGAACACTGAAGCTTTCTTT.

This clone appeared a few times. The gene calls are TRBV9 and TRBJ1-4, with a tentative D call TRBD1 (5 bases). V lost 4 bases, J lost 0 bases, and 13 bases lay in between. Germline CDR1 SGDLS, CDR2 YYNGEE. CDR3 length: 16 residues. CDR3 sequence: CASSLGTAATNEKLFF. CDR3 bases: TGTGCCAGCAGCTTAGGGACTGCTGCAACTAATGAAAAACTGTTTTTT.

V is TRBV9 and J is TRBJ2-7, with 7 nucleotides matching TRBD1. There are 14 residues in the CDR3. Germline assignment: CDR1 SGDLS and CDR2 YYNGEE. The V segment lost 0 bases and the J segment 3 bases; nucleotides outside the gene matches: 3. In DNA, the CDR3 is TGTGCCAGCAGCGTAGGACAGGGCAACTACGAGCAGTACTTC. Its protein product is CASSVGQGNYEQYF.

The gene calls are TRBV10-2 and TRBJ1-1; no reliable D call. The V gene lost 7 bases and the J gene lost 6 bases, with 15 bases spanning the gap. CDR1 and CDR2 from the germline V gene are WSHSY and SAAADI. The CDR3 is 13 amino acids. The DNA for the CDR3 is TGCGCCAGCAAAAGAGAGGCTGGCGCTGAAGCTTTCTTT. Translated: CASKREAGAEAFF.